Shown below are 17 T cell receptor beta chains from a single sample sequenced in a study of T cells in Graves' hyperthyroidism and ophthalmopathy. TCR beta CDR3 regions were amplified from RNA transcripts. First-round RT-PCR of the TCR CDR3 relied on the HTBI primer set. TCRdb re-derived calls from the multiplex PCR reads in MiXCR, one entry per CDR3 protein. The sample includes roughly 570,000 distinct CDR3 sequences, around 42% of them seen just once. Sequencing was done on a sample of peripheral blood or thyroid tissue (not recorded which). The receptors were gathered from a woman under 30 with Graves' hyperthyroidism.

This clonotype was counted many times. This rearrangement joins TRBV14 to TRBJ2-7; the D is unclear. Germline V lookup: CDR1 SGHDN, CDR2 FVKESK. Trimming pared 5 bases from V and 3 bases from J, leaving 11 bases between. This CDR3 region has 13 residues. Written as DNA, the CDR3 is TGTGCCAGCAGCAAATTTCCCATCTACGAGCAGTACTTC. The encoded protein is CASSKFPIYEQYF. The whole variable domain, filled in from reference TRBV14 and TRBJ2-7, reads EAGVTQFPSHSVIEKGQTVTLRCDPISGHDNLYWYRRVMGKEIKFLLHFVKESKQDESGMPNNRFLAERTGGTYSTLKVQPAELEDSGVYFCASSKFPIYEQYFGPGTRLTVT.

This chain connects TRBV15 to TRBJ2-3, with 7 nucleotides matching TRBD2. With 0 bases clipped from V and 4 bases from J, the junction kept 10 bases outside the gene matches. This CDR3 is built from 17 residues. CDR1 and CDR2 from the germline V gene are LNHNV and YYDKDF (reference sequence). In DNA form, the CDR3 reads TGTGCCACCAGCAGAGATTCGCCGAGTCGGGGGGCAGATACGCAGTATTTT. Residues: CATSRDSPSRGADTQYF.

This clonotype came up many times. This chain links TRBV13 with TRBJ1-1, with D possibly being TRBD1 (6 bases). V was clipped by 2 bases and J by 1 base, with 11 bases between them. Germline V gene sequence: CDR1 PRHDT, CDR2 FYEKMQ (reference sequence). This CDR3 has 15 residues. CDR3 coding DNA: TGTGCCAGCAGCTTATTGACAGGAGAGAACACTGAAGCTTTCTTT. Translating gives CASSLLTGENTEAFF.

Ten or more counts support this clonotype. The rearrangement uses TRBV7-3 and TRBJ2-2, with 8 positions matching TRBD1. The CDR3 is 15 residues long. CDR1 and CDR2 from the germline V gene are SGHTA and FQGTGA. The trim removed 5 bases at V and 5 bases at J, leaving 7 bases unmatched. Here the CDR3 reads CASSTDRGRTGELFF. CDR3 coding DNA: TGTGCCAGCAGCACCGACAGGGGCCGGACCGGGGAGCTGTTTTTT.

The chain uses TRBV6-5 and TRBJ1-5; 8 nucleotides align to TRBD1. The ends lost 5 bases at V and 1 base at J; junction bases unmatched: 10. CDR1 and CDR2 (germline): MNHEY, SVGAGI. This CDR3 has 17 residues. The CDR3 nucleotides are TGTGCCAGCAGTGACGGGACAGGCATAAGGAGCAATCAGCCCCAGCATTTT. Amino acid sequence: CASSDGTGIRSNQPQHF.

The rearrangement uses TRBV2 and TRBJ1-1; TRBD1 aligns across 7 bases. Unmatched junction bases numbered 6, after V lost 1 base and J lost 10 bases. CDR1 SNHLY and CDR2 FYNNEI come from the germline V gene. The CDR3 contains 13 residues. The CDR3 nucleotides read TGTGCCAGCAGTGAAGGGATGGACAGGCCAGCTTTCTTT. Translation gives CASSEGMDRPAFF.

This rearrangement joins TRBV9 to TRBJ1-6; D is perhaps TRBD1 (5 bases). Germline lookup yields CDR1 SGDLS and CDR2 YYNGEE. The V gene lost 3 bases and the J gene lost 5 bases, with 18 bases spanning the gap. CDR3 size: 17 residues. The CDR3 bases are TGTGCCAGCAGCGAGGAGACTAGCGGGGGTCATAATTCACCCCTCCACTTT. Translated: CASSEETSGGHNSPLHF.

The gene calls are TRBV7-9 and TRBJ2-5, with a weak D call TRBD1 (5 bases). CDR3 length: 13 amino acids. The V gene's germline CDR1 is SEHNR and CDR2 FQNEAQ (reference sequence). V was trimmed by 2 bases and J by 9 bases, leaving 13 bases between them. CDR3 sequence: CASSLSDSQPQYF. The CDR3 nucleotides are TGTGCCAGCAGCTTATCCGACAGCCAGCCCCAGTACTTC.

This clonotype was picked up one time. J is TRBJ1-2 and V is TRBV29-1; 8 bases match TRBD1. The ends lost 4 bases at V and 7 bases at J; junction bases unmatched: 8. The CDR3 runs 13 residues. Germline V gene sequence: CDR1 SQVTM, CDR2 ANQGSEA. CDR3: CSVVGQGAIGYTF. CDR3 DNA sequence: TGCAGCGTTGTAGGGCAGGGGGCCATTGGCTACACCTTC.

As regards this clonotype: A much more abundant neighbour one base away suggests this may be a read error. In this CDR3 the conserved last residue, phenylalanine or tryptophan, is missing, so a read error is likely. The genes are TRBV7-2 and TRBJ1-1, with D uncertain. The CDR3 has 15 residues. Germline V gene lookup returns CDR1 SGHTA and CDR2 FQGNSA. V lost 4 bases to trimming and J lost 2 bases, with 14 bases between them. The CDR3 is CASSSLGGRNTEAFS. The CDR3 DNA follows: TGTGCCAGCAGCTCCTTAGGTGGTCGAAACACTGAAGCTTTCTCT.

This sequence joins TRBV2 and TRBJ1-2; 8 nucleotides match TRBD1. V was pared by 8 bases and J by 8 bases, with 4 bases of the junction left unmatched. Germline CDR1 is SNHLY and CDR2 is FYNNEI. The CDR3 has 11 amino acids. The DNA of the CDR3 is TGTGCCAGCGGCAGGGGGCGAGGCTACACCTTC. Translated, it gives CASGRGRGYTF.

The CDR3 region is CSAEREVLVAKNIQYF. DNA for the CDR3: TGCAGCGCCGAGCGGGAGGTGTTAGTGGCCAAAAACATTCAGTACTTC. The rearrangement uses TRBV29-1 and TRBJ2-4, with 9 bases that match TRBD2. Trimming removed 7 bases from V and 1 base from J; junction bases left unmatched: 11. CDR1 and CDR2 (germline): SQVTM, ANQGSEA. This CDR3 comprises 16 residues.

This clonotype was recorded many times. The chain combines TRBV12-3 or TRBV12-4 with TRBJ2-7; no firm D call. CDR3 length: 12 amino acids. Trimming pared 8 bases from V and 7 bases from J, leaving 15 bases between. CDR3 nucleotide sequence: TGTGCCAGCGCTTTAACCGCACGGGAGCAGTACTTC. It encodes CASALTAREQYF.

V is TRBV4-2 and J is TRBJ1-3; D is ambiguous. The V and J ends lost 2 bases and 2 bases respectively, with 10 bases between them. The CDR3 is made up of 15 amino acids. Germline V gene lookup returns CDR1 LGHNA and CDR2 YNFKEQ. The chain's CDR3 is CASSQLRGTGNTIYF. Here the CDR3 DNA reads TGTGCCAGCAGCCAACTCCGGGGTACTGGAAACACCATATATTTT.

The chain is built from TRBV7-9 and TRBJ1-1, with a weak D call TRBD1 (6 bases). Germline V gene data show CDR1 as SEHNR and CDR2 as FQNEAQ (reference sequence). The V and J ends lost 11 bases and 4 bases respectively, with 29 bases between them. CDR3 size: 17 residues. The DNA of the CDR3 is TGTGCCTGGAGTGTCGCCTTCACAAGTGGGGGCGTCACTGAAGCTTTCTTT. Its translation: CAWSVAFTSGGVTEAFF.

The J gene is TRBJ1-4, the V gene TRBV20-1, with 10 bases identical to TRBD1. CDR3 size: 15 residues. Germline CDR1 is DFQATT and CDR2 is SNEGSKA (reference sequence). V trimming: 3 bases; J trimming: 8 bases; junction bases outside the gene matches: 9. CDR3 coding DNA: TGCAGTGCTAGTGTTCCGGGACAGGGGAACGAAAAACTGTTTTTT. Its translation is CSASVPGQGNEKLFF.

This chain joins TRBV2 and TRBJ2-3, with D maybe TRBD2 (5 bases). Trimming cost V 6 bases and J 5 bases, with 21 bases left between them. Germline values: CDR1 SNHLY, CDR2 FYNNEI. The CDR3 totals 16 residues. CDR3 in DNA: TGTGCCAGCAGGAGGGCCGTCAGATCCCTTCTAGATACGCAGTATTTT. Translation gives CASRRAVRSLLDTQYF. The full variable domain, rest sourced from reference TRBV2 and TRBJ2-3, is EPEVTQTPSHQVTQMGQEVILRCVPISNHLYFYWYRQILGQKVEFLVSFYNNEISEKSEIFDDQFSVERPDGSNFTLKIRSTKLEDSAMYFCASRRAVRSLLDTQYFGPGTRLTVL.